The T cell receptor beta chain described here comes from a study of shared clonotypes between healthy human individuals. Looking at the study overall: There were three CD4 naive, three CD4 memory, two CD8 naive and one CD8 memory plates per donor.

Some clones are missing from TCRdb's copy, which holds only in-frame ones; the method was immunoSEQ multiplex PCR. The sample carries 2 million to 2.5 million clones, approximately 96% recorded once. About this clone: Its antigen is still unknown.

CDR1 KGHSY and CDR2 FQNENV come from the germline V gene. J lost 5 bases, V lost 0 bases, and 6 bases had no gene match. The CDR3 runs to 15 residues. Study findings and constraints: Limitation of the genetic and exposure-history diversity represented came from the few donors.

Input material: naive CD4+ T cells sorted from blood. The subset is: CD45RA+ positively selected. V gene TRBV16 combines with J gene TRBJ2-5; 7 nucleotides match TRBD2. The TCR sequence derives from a man younger than 35 in good health. The DNA for the CDR3 is TGTGCCAGCAGCCAATCCCGGGGGGTGATGGAGACCCAGTACTTC. Translation gives CASSQSRGVMETQYF.